This T cell receptor (beta chain) stems from a study of T cell responses to AZD1222 COVID-19 vaccine. Germline CDR1 is MNHEY and CDR2 is SVGAGI. V lost 5 bases and J 7 bases, leaving 14 bases between the germline ends. The CDR3 contains 13 residues. Sequencing was performed with immunoSEQ multiplex PCR; in TCRdb, only in-frame clones are kept and a portion is missing. The table shows approximately 64,000 clones, with 84% occurring only once. The sequenced sample was peripheral blood, obtained on day 0 of AZD1222 vaccination. This TCR was sampled from an adult in good health. This chain links TRBV6-5 with TRBJ1-2; D is perhaps TRBD1 (6 bases). The CDR3 sequence: CASSNRVLGGYTF. For the CDR3, the DNA is TGTGCCAGCAGTAACAGGGTTTTAGGTGGCTACACCTTC.